A single sample gave rise to the 20 T cell receptor beta chains below, sequenced in a study of T cell responses to AZD1222 COVID-19 vaccine. TCRdb's table, derived via immunoSEQ multiplex PCR, lists solely in-frame clones and lacks some. This sample yields fewer than 200,000 clones, of which roughly 87% are seen a single time; approximately 0.97% belongs to the top ten. The input for sequencing was peripheral blood, taken 28 days after the second AZD1222 dose. Receptors originate from an adult who received the AZD1222 COVID-19 vaccine.

The chain is built from TRBV5-1 and TRBJ1-5; no reliable D call. With 10 bases removed from V and 3 bases from J, the gap between germline ends came to 17 bases. Germline values: CDR1 SGHRS, CDR2 YFSETQ. The length of the CDR3 is 14 residues. CDR3 nucleotides: TGCGCCGAGCTTCCGGGCAGGCACAATCAGCCCCAGCATTTT. Amino acids: CAELPGRHNQPQHF.

This sequence joins TRBV25-1 and TRBJ1-2; maybe TRBD1 (6 bases). The CDR3 extends over 14 amino acids. V lost 3 bases and J lost 6, with 14 bases in between. Germline V gives CDR1 MGHDK, CDR2 SYGVNS. CDR3 in DNA: TGTGCCAGCAGTGAGTCCACAGGGCATCATGGCTACACCTTC. As protein: CASSESTGHHGYTF.

This chain joins TRBV2 and TRBJ1-6; D unclear. CDR1 is SNHLY, CDR2 FYNNEI, per germline. V was pared by 8 bases and J by 9 bases, with 11 bases between. This CDR3 contains 12 residues. The CDR3 spells CASRVRGSPLHF. DNA for the CDR3: TGTGCCAGCCGGGTTCGCGGTTCACCCCTCCACTTT.

This clone has a handful of counts. The chain links TRBV27 to TRBJ2-1; TRBD2 might be the D (5 bases). Germline V gives CDR1 MNHEY, CDR2 SMNVEV (reference sequence). V was clipped by 9 bases and J by 8 bases, with 17 bases between them. The CDR3 loop spans 13 amino acids. This CDR3 is CASSSGPSYEQFF. In DNA form, the CDR3 reads TGTGCCAGTTCTTCCGGGCCTAGCTATGAGCAGTTCTTC.

The chain carries TRBV6-1 and TRBJ1-1, with no clear D. V lost 3 bases to trimming and J lost 0 bases, with 14 bases between them. This CDR3 region has 16 residues. Germline V gene sequence: CDR1 MNHNS, CDR2 SASEGT. CDR3 DNA sequence: TGTGCCAGCAGTGACCAAAGACGGAAGTTGAACACTGAAGCTTTCTTT. Its protein is CASSDQRRKLNTEAFF.

This clone came up once. The gene calls are TRBV7-9 and TRBJ2-1, with TRBD1 matching over 9 bases. Germline V gives CDR1 SEHNR, CDR2 FQNEAQ (reference sequence). V lost 5 bases, J lost 4 bases, and 6 bases stayed unmatched. The CDR3 contains 15 residues. The CDR3 DNA reads TGTGCCAGCAGCCAAACAGGGGGCGCATACAATGAGCAGTTCTTC. This encodes CASSQTGGAYNEQFF.

The chain has TRBV30 and TRBJ1-1; the D is unclear. The CDR3 is 14 residues long. Per the germline V gene, CDR1 is GTSNPN and CDR2 is SVGIG (reference sequence). The V end lost 2 bases, the J end lost 3 bases, and 13 bases lay between the germline ends. CDR3 sequence (DNA): TGTGCCTGGAGTTTTGGACCCACGGACACTGAAGCTTTCTTT. Translation: CAWSFGPTDTEAFF.

The chain carries TRBV19 and TRBJ1-1; D unclear. The CDR3 contains 14 residues. V lost 7 bases and J lost 3, with 15 bases in between. CDR1 is LNHDA, CDR2 SQIVND, per germline (reference sequence). The CDR3: CASIHGPAHTEAFF. The CDR3, as DNA: TGTGCCAGTATCCACGGCCCCGCGCACACTGAAGCTTTCTTT.

The rearrangement links TRBV12-5 to TRBJ1-2; tentatively, D is TRBD1 (6 bases). V lost 3 bases, J lost 4 bases, and 12 bases lay in between. Germline V gives CDR1 LGHNT, CDR2 FRNRAP. The CDR3 has 14 residues. Written as DNA, the CDR3 is TGTGCTAGTGGTTTCCCACAGGGAATCTATGGCTACACCTTC. Protein sequence: CASGFPQGIYGYTF. The entire variable domain, with the rest obtained from reference TRBV12-5 and TRBJ1-2, is as follows: DARVTQTPRHKVTEMGQEVTMRCQPILGHNTVFWYRQTMMQGLELLAYFRNRAPLDDSGMPKDRFSAEMPDATLATLKIQPSEPRDSAVYFCASGFPQGIYGYTFGSGTRLTVV.

The CDR3 sequence: CASIRRGASDTQYF. CDR3 DNA sequence: TGTGCCAGCATACGAAGGGGGGCATCAGATACGCAGTATTTT. V and J are TRBV2 and TRBJ2-3, with D possibly called TRBD1 or TRBD2 (6 bases each). Trimming cost V 7 bases and J 4 bases, with 15 bases left between them. The CDR3 runs to 14 residues. Germline loops: CDR1 SNHLY, CDR2 FYNNEI.

The chain uses TRBV10-2 and TRBJ1-2; D perhaps matches TRBD1 (6 bases). Trimming left V 2 bases short and J 1 base short, with 17 bases between. Germline CDR1 reads WSHSY; CDR2 reads SAAADI. The CDR3 runs 17 residues. The CDR3 is CASSEGLGRGGNYGYTF. CDR3 sequence (DNA): TGCGCCAGCAGTGAGGGTTTGGGCAGGGGAGGTAACTATGGCTACACCTTC.

V usage is TRBV2 and J usage is TRBJ2-7, with 9 bases matching TRBD1. The CDR3 runs to 14 residues. V lost 7 bases to trimming and J lost 0 bases; unmatched junction nucleotides: 4. CDR1 and CDR2 (germline): SNHLY, FYNNEI. The CDR3 here is CASIRDRDSYEQYF. The DNA of the CDR3 is TGTGCCAGCATTAGGGACAGGGACTCCTACGAGCAGTACTTC. Based on the CDR3 plus reference TRBV2 and TRBJ2-7, the full variable domain is EPEVTQTPSHQVTQMGQEVILRCVPISNHLYFYWYRQILGQKVEFLVSFYNNEISEKSEIFDDQFSVERPDGSNFTLKIRSTKLEDSAMYFCASIRDRDSYEQYFGPGTRLTVT.

The chain has TRBV12-3 or TRBV12-4 and TRBJ1-2, with no clear D. The CDR3 is made up of 13 amino acids. Between the trimmed V and J ends, which lost 3 bases and 1 base, there was a span of 6 bases. CDR3 nucleotides: TGTGCCAGCAGTTTGACACGTAACTATGGCTACACCTTC. This encodes CASSLTRNYGYTF.

This chain uses TRBV6-5 with TRBJ2-7; D uncertain. The CDR3 runs to 12 residues. The V gene's germline CDR1 is MNHEY and CDR2 SVGAGI. The V gene lost 6 bases and the J gene lost 3 bases, with 9 bases spanning the gap. The CDR3 reads CASSPEHYEQYF. The CDR3 region has the DNA TGTGCCAGCAGCCCGGAACACTACGAGCAGTACTTC.

The chain carries TRBV19 and TRBJ1-1; D gene uncertain. This CDR3 spans 12 amino acids. CDR1 and CDR2 from the germline V gene are LNHDA and SQIVND (reference sequence). Trimming took off 5 bases at V and 4 bases at J, with 8 bases between the two ends. CDR3 in amino acids: CASSWRSTEAFF. For the CDR3, the DNA is TGTGCCAGTAGTTGGAGAAGCACTGAAGCTTTCTTT.

The chain has TRBV6-5 and TRBJ2-1; tentative D call: TRBD2 (5 bases). Germline V lookup: CDR1 MNHEY, CDR2 SVGAGI. There are 15 residues in the CDR3. Trimming cost V 5 bases and J 6 bases, with 17 bases left between them. As DNA, the CDR3 is TGTGCCAGCAGTAGAGGGAATGGACCCACCAATGAGCAGTTCTTC. This codes for CASSRGNGPTNEQFF.

The rearrangement links TRBV18 to TRBJ2-7, with a tentative D call TRBD2 (5 bases). The germline gives CDR1 KGHSH, CDR2 LQKENI. CDR3 length: 13 residues. Trimming took 8 bases from V and 6 from J, leaving 17 bases between them. The CDR3 sequence is CASKEDLMGEQYF. CDR3 DNA sequence: TGTGCCAGCAAGGAGGACTTGATGGGCGAGCAGTACTTC.

This clone was seen a single time. This chain connects TRBV6-5 to TRBJ2-7; D is undetermined. The length of the CDR3 is 13 residues. Looked up from germline, CDR1 is MNHEY and CDR2 is SVGAGI. V gave up 7 bases and J gave up 3 bases, with 13 bases separating them. CDR3 loop: CASTNGLGYEQYF. The CDR3 region has the DNA TGTGCCAGCACCAACGGGCTCGGCTACGAGCAGTACTTC.

The chain is built from TRBV28 and TRBJ1-6, with D unresolved. CDR1 is MDHEN and CDR2 is SYDVKM in the germline V gene. The V gene lost 3 bases and the J gene lost 11 bases, with 11 bases spanning the gap. The CDR3 consists of 13 residues. The CDR3: CASSLPPWPPLHF. The CDR3 DNA reads TGTGCCAGCAGTTTGCCGCCGTGGCCACCCCTCCACTTT.

The genes are TRBV5-1 and TRBJ2-7, with 9 bases lining up with TRBD1. V lost 2 bases, J lost 0 bases, and 3 bases stayed unmatched. There are 15 residues in the CDR3. Germline CDR1 is SGHRS and CDR2 is YFSETQ. DNA for the CDR3: TGCGCCAGCAGCTTCGGACAGGGGAGCTCCTACGAGCAGTACTTC. Residues: CASSFGQGSSYEQYF.